This T cell receptor beta chain stems from a study of cytomegalovirus exposure and HLA in healthy donors. Findings and caveats of the study: Clusters of TCRs from the first cohort tended to co-occur in the 100 to 150 validation repertoires (as a later analysis found). Diagnosis of cytomegalovirus status made by the classifier reportedly showed high specificity and sensitivity.

The table came from immunoSEQ multiplex PCR; TCRdb's copy has only in-frame clones and leaves some out. The profile covers about 86,000 clones, with just under 95% appearing a single time and over 0.65% taken by the ten largest. About this clone: The antigen remains unidentified.

The CDR3 is 12 amino acids. CDR1 and CDR2 from the germline V gene are GTSNPN and SVGIG (reference sequence). Trimming took off 8 bases at V and 6 bases at J, with 16 bases between the two ends. This TCR was sampled from a young man in good health and CMV-seronegative. The sample was PBMCs. This chain links TRBV30 with TRBJ1-2; the D gene is possibly TRBD1 (5 bases). The CDR3 here is CAAAAGGDGYTF. CDR3 nucleotide sequence: TGTGCCGCAGCAGCCGGGGGGGATGGCTACACCTTC.